This T cell receptor beta chain was sequenced in a study of cytomegalovirus exposure and HLA in healthy donors. About the study: From HLA-typed donors, an early data release held around 85 million unique TCRs.

The study's findings and limits: TCR beta sequences reportedly predicted the HLA-A and HLA-B alleles of most subjects accurately. Most likely, a cluster of highly shared sequence variants arose as a sequencing artifact.

Turning to this clone: Its antigen is not identified.

The CDR3 extends over 18 amino acids. V was clipped by 2 bases and J by 2 bases; unmatched bases: 8. Germline assignment: CDR1 SGHDT and CDR2 YYEEEE. PCR employed 60 Vbeta and 13 Jbeta primers. Measured with immunoSEQ multiplex PCR; TCRdb has only the in-frame clones, and not every one. The sample holds over 150,000 clones, roughly three quarters seen once. The receptor was isolated from a woman aged 50 to 65 in good health and CMV-seropositive. Sample: PBMCs. V usage is TRBV5-6 and J usage is TRBJ1-6; 9 positions agree with TRBD1. The CDR3 reads CASSLGGQGITYNSPLHF. CDR3 nucleotide sequence: TGTGCCAGCAGCTTAGGGGGACAGGGTATAACCTATAATTCACCCCTCCACTTT.